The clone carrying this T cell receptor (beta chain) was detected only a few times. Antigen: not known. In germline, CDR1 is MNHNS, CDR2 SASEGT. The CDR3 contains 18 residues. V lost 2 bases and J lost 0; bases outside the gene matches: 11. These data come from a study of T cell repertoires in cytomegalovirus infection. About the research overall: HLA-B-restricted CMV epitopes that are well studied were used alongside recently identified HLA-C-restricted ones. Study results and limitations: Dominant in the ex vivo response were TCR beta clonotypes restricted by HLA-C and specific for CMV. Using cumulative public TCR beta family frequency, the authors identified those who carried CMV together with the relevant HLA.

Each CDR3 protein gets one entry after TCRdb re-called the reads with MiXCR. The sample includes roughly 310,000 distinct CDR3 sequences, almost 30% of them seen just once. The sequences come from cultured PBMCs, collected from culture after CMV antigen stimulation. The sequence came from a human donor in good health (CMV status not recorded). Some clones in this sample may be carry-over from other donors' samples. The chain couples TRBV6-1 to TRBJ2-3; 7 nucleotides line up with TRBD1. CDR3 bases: TGTGCCAGCAGTGAAAACAGGGGTTTTGCCGACAGCACAGATACGCAGTATTTT. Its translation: CASSENRGFADSTDTQYF.